The 17 T cell receptor beta chains below all came from one sample that was sequenced in a study of T cells in localized non-small cell lung cancer. Repertoires were generated with immunoSEQ multiplex PCR, while TCRdb's copy carries only in-frame clones and drops some. This table has around 30,000 clones, about nine tenths appearing once. This material consisted of peripheral blood mononuclear cells, taken before any cancer treatment. These receptors were obtained from a woman aged 40-70 years with stage III lung adenocarcinoma.

This sequence joins TRBV4-1 and TRBJ2-1, with D maybe TRBD2 (5 bases). CDR1 and CDR2 (germline): MGHRA, YSYEKL. The CDR3 has 14 residues. The V and J ends lost 4 bases and 9 bases respectively, with 16 bases between them. The CDR3 region has the DNA TGCGCCAGCAGCCCCGACTATGCCCAGGTTGAGCAGTTCTTC. This translates into CASSPDYAQVEQFF.

This clone was observed a single time. The chain links TRBV30 to TRBJ1-3, with D uncertain. The length of the CDR3 is 13 residues. Per germline, CDR1 GTSNPN and CDR2 SVGIG (reference sequence). With 0 bases removed from V and 4 bases from J, the gap between germline ends came to 7 bases. As DNA, the CDR3 is TGTGCCTGGAGTGTAGGAAGCGGAAACACCATATATTTT. As protein: CAWSVGSGNTIYF. The full variable domain, completed using reference TRBV30 and TRBJ1-3, is SQTIHQWPATLVQPVGSPLSLECTVEGTSNPNLYWYRQAAGRGLQLLFYSVGIGQISSEVPQNLSASRPQDRQFILSSKKLLLSDSGFYLCAWSVGSGNTIYFGEGSWLTVV.

The chain has TRBV15 and TRBJ2-5; a possible D gene is TRBD2 (6 bases). With 11 bases removed from V and 3 bases from J, the gap between germline ends came to 16 bases. The CDR3 consists of 13 residues. Germline assignment: CDR1 LNHNV and CDR2 YYDKDF (reference sequence). In nucleotides, the CDR3 is TGTGCCGCTTCGGCGGGGACGGAAGAGACCCAGTACTTC. Protein product: CAASAGTEETQYF.

The chain employs TRBV30 and TRBJ2-1; TRBD1 aligns across 11 bases. Germline assignment: CDR1 GTSNPN and CDR2 SVGIG (reference sequence). The CDR3 contains 12 residues. CDR3 protein: CAWDRGYNEQFF. CDR3 bases: TGTGCGTGGGACAGGGGGTACAATGAGCAGTTCTTC.

The chain is built from TRBV29-1 and TRBJ2-1; TRBD1 aligns across 7 bases. V was clipped by 5 bases and J by 3 bases; unmatched bases: 4. Germline assignment: CDR1 SQVTM and CDR2 ANQGSEA. The CDR3 consists of 13 residues. CDR3 DNA sequence: TGCAGCGTTAACCGGGACAGCTACAATGAGCAGTTCTTC. Protein sequence: CSVNRDSYNEQFF.

The genes are TRBV18 and TRBJ1-1, with unresolved D. CDR3 length: 14 residues. V gave up 3 bases and J gave up 3 bases, with 11 bases separating them. The V gene's germline CDR1 is KGHSH and CDR2 LQKENI. The CDR3 loop is CASSPTVRDTEAFF. CDR3 coding DNA: TGTGCCAGCTCACCGACCGTCCGGGACACTGAAGCTTTCTTT. Full variable domain (missing parts from reference TRBV18 and TRBJ1-1): NAGVMQNPRHLVRRRGQEARLRCSPMKGHSHVYWYRQLPEEGLKFMVYLQKENIIDESGMPKERFSAEFPKEGPSILRIQQVVRGDSAAYFCASSPTVRDTEAFFGQGTRLTVV.

V is TRBV29-1 and J is TRBJ1-1; 7 nucleotides agree with TRBD1. V dropped 5 bases and J dropped 0; count of bases not matched to a gene: 3. The CDR3 runs to 13 residues. The germline V gene encodes CDR1 SQVTM and CDR2 ANQGSEA. DNA of the CDR3: TGCAGCGTTACCACAGGGGTGAACACTGAAGCTTTCTTT. This sequence encodes CSVTTGVNTEAFF.

V usage is TRBV2 and J usage is TRBJ2-1; D is ambiguous. The CDR3 has 15 residues. Germline CDR1 reads SNHLY; CDR2 reads FYNNEI. V dropped 4 bases and J dropped 4 bases, with 14 bases sitting between them. The CDR3 protein is CASSGGQKVYNEQFF. Here the CDR3 DNA reads TGTGCCAGCAGTGGAGGTCAGAAAGTGTACAATGAGCAGTTCTTC. The complete variable domain, with remaining parts taken from reference TRBV2 and TRBJ2-1, reads EPEVTQTPSHQVTQMGQEVILRCVPISNHLYFYWYRQILGQKVEFLVSFYNNEISEKSEIFDDQFSVERPDGSNFTLKIRSTKLEDSAMYFCASSGGQKVYNEQFFGPGTRLTVL.

CDR3 nucleotide sequence: TGTGCCTGGAACAGGGGGAGCAATCAGCCCCAGCATTTT. It specifies CAWNRGSNQPQHF. V and J are TRBV30 and TRBJ1-5, with 8 bases fitting TRBD1. The V gene end was trimmed by 4 bases and the J gene end by 1 base; junction bases not matched to a gene: 0. Per the germline V gene, CDR1 is GTSNPN and CDR2 is SVGIG (reference sequence). The CDR3 sequence is 13 residues long.

Only one count was recorded for this clone. The rearrangement joins TRBV7-9 to TRBJ1-1; D is undetermined. CDR3 length: 11 residues. The germline gives CDR1 SEHNR, CDR2 FQNEAQ (reference sequence). V was shortened by 5 bases and J by 3 bases, with 4 bases between the two germline ends. CDR3: CASSRDTEAFF. The CDR3 nucleotides are TGTGCCAGCAGCAGGGACACTGAAGCTTTCTTT.

The genes are TRBV19 and TRBJ2-1; D gene uncertain. Germline CDR1 is LNHDA and CDR2 is SQIVND (reference sequence). V lost 3 bases to trimming and J lost 0 bases, with 12 bases between them. The CDR3 contains 16 residues. The CDR3 loop reads CASSIIQAISYNEQFF. CDR3 DNA sequence: TGTGCCAGTAGTATCATCCAAGCTATCTCCTACAATGAGCAGTTCTTC.

This rearrangement joins TRBV27 to TRBJ1-1, with TRBD1 matching 8 bases. CDR1 is MNHEY and CDR2 is SMNVEV in the germline V gene (reference sequence). The length of the CDR3 is 13 residues. The V and J ends lost 5 bases and 4 bases, in that order; junction bases with no gene match: 3. Here the CDR3 DNA reads TGTGCCAGCAGTCCCGACAGGGGCACTGAAGCTTTCTTT. This sequence encodes CASSPDRGTEAFF.

J is TRBJ2-3 and V is TRBV2; tentatively, D is TRBD1 (7 bases). The CDR3 length is 14 residues. CDR1 is SNHLY, CDR2 FYNNEI, per germline. Trimming removed 2 bases at V and 6 bases at J, with 12 bases between. The CDR3 nucleotides read TGTGCCAGCAGTGAAAGGGCAGGGGGGGATACGCAGTATTTT. Its translation: CASSERAGGDTQYF. Combining the CDR3 with reference TRBV2 and TRBJ2-3 gives the whole variable domain EPEVTQTPSHQVTQMGQEVILRCVPISNHLYFYWYRQILGQKVEFLVSFYNNEISEKSEIFDDQFSVERPDGSNFTLKIRSTKLEDSAMYFCASSERAGGDTQYFGPGTRLTVL.

V gene TRBV14 combines with J gene TRBJ2-3; TRBD2 matches at 7 bases. Unmatched junction bases numbered 17, after V lost 11 bases and J lost 6 bases. There are 15 residues in the CDR3. Germline V lookup: CDR1 SGHDN, CDR2 FVKESK. This CDR3 reads CALSIRGGPRDTQYF. CDR3 sequence (DNA): TGTGCCCTATCAATAAGGGGAGGGCCCCGGGATACGCAGTATTTT.

V gene TRBV19 combines with J gene TRBJ1-1, with D tentatively TRBD1 (5 bases). In germline, CDR1 is LNHDA, CDR2 SQIVND (reference sequence). V gave up 10 bases and J gave up 7 bases, with 16 bases separating them. This CDR3 has 12 amino acids. CDR3 sequence: CATTTRDFEAFF. CDR3 DNA: TGTGCCACCACAACAAGGGACTTTGAAGCTTTCTTT.

The V and J genes are TRBV7-3 and TRBJ1-2; 8 bases are a match to TRBD1. The CDR3 covers 18 residues. Germline loops: CDR1 SGHTA, CDR2 FQGTGA. J gave up 4 bases and V 1 base, and 14 bases lay outside the gene matches. CDR3 sequence: CASSLIGGLDRDRYGYTF. The DNA of the CDR3 is TGTGCCAGCAGCTTAATAGGGGGGCTGGACAGGGATCGCTATGGCTACACCTTC.

The chain combines TRBV5-1 with TRBJ1-6; D is ambiguous. The V gene's germline CDR1 is SGHRS and CDR2 YFSETQ. V was trimmed by 0 bases and J by 5 bases, leaving 6 bases between them. CDR3 length: 14 amino acids. The DNA of the CDR3 is TGCGCCAGCAGCTTGGAACAGAATAATTCACCCCTCCACTTT. Translation gives CASSLEQNNSPLHF.